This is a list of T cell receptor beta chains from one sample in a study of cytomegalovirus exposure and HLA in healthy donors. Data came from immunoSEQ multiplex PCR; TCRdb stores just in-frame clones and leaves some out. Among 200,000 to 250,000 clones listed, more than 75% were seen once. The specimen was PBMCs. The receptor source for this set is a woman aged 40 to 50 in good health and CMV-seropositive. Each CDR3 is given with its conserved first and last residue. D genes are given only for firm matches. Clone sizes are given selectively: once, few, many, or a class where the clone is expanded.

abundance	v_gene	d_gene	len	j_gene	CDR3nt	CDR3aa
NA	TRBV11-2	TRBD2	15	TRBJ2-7	TGTGCCAGCAGCTTAGATGGTCTAGCGGAGGGGTCGCAGTACTTC	CASSLDGLAEGSQYF
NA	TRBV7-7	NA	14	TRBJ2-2	TGTGCCAGCAGCTTAGAAGGGACTCCCGGGGAGCTGTTTTTT	CASSLEGTPGELFF
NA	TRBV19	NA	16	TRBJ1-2	TGTGCCAGTAGTGGAGGTGCGGCAGGCAATCTCTATGGCTACACCTTC	CASSGGAAGNLYGYTF
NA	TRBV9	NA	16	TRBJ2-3	TGTGCCAGCAGCGCGGGGGGCTACCCGTACACAGATACGCAGTATTTT	CASSAGGYPYTDTQYF
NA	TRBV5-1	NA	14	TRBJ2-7	TGCGCCAGCAGCTTGGGATCCGAATCCAACGAGCAGTACTTC	CASSLGSESNEQYF
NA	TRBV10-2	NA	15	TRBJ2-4	TGCGCCAGCAGTGAGGTGGCAGGGCGTAAAAACATTCAGTACTTC	CASSEVAGRKNIQYF
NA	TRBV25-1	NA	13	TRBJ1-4	TGTGCCAGCAGTGAAAGGGGTGTTGAAAAACTGTTTTTT	CASSERGVEKLFF
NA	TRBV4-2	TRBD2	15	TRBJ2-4	TGTGCCAGCAGCATCCGGGGGGGCGCCAAAAACATTCAGTACTTC	CASSIRGGAKNIQYF
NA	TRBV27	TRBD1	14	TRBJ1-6	TGTGCCAGCACCGACAGGGGCTATAATTCACCCCTCCACTTT	CASTDRGYNSPLHF
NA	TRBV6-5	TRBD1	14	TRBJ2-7	TGTGCCAGCAGTTACAAGTCAGGGGGCTACGAGCAGTACTTC	CASSYKSGGYEQYF
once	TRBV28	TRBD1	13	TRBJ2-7	TGTGCCAGCATCTCTGGACAGGTCTACGAGCAGTACTTC	CASISGQVYEQYF
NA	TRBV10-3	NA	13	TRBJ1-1	TGTGCCATCAGTGAGTTTATGAACACTGAAGCTTTCTTT	CAISEFMNTEAFF
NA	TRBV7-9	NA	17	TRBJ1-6	TGTTCCAGCAGCCTAGCCGGGACTGCCTATTATAATTCACCCCTCCACTTT	CSSSLAGTAYYNSPLHF
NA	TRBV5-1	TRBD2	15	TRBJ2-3	TGCGCCAGCAGAGTGGGGCTAGCGGGTGCAGATACGCAGTATTTT	CASRVGLAGADTQYF
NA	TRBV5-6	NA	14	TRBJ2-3	TGTGCCGGCAGCTTGGCCGAGGCTACGGGGACGCAGTATTTT	CAGSLAEATGTQYF
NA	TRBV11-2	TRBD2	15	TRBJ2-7	TGTGCCAGCACGGTTGGGGCAGCGGGAGTCGACGAGCAGTACTTC	CASTVGAAGVDEQYF
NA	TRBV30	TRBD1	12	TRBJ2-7	TGTGCCCGGGGACAGGGTCCCTACGAGCAGTACTTC	CARGQGPYEQYF
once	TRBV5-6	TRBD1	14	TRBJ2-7	TGTGCCAGCAACTACCGACAGGGGGCGGGCGAGCAGTACTTC	CASNYRQGAGEQYF
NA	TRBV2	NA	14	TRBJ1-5	TGTGCCAGCAGTCTTTACAGAGAACGGCAGCCCCAGCATTTT	CASSLYRERQPQHF
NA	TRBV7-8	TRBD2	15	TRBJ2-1	TGTGCCAGCAGCGTACGGGAGGGGTCTTACAATGAGCAGTTCTTC	CASSVREGSYNEQFF
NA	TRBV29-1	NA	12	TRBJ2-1	TGCAGCGTTGAAGGGGAGAACAATGAGCAGTTCTTC	CSVEGENNEQFF
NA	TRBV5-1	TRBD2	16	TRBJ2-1	TGCGCCAGCAGCTTGGCTGGGACTAGCGGGGTAAATGAGCAGTTCTTC	CASSLAGTSGVNEQFF
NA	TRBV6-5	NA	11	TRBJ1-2	TGTGCCAGCAGGTCTACCTTAAGCTACACCTTC	CASRSTLSYTF
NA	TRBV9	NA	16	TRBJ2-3	TGTGCCAGCAGCAAACGGGTTGGGGGGAGCACAGATACGCAGTATTTT	CASSKRVGGSTDTQYF
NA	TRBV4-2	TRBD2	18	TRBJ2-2	TGTGCCAGCAGCCGTGGACTAGCGGGGGGGCCGAGCGCCGGGGAGCTGTTTTTT	CASSRGLAGGPSAGELFF
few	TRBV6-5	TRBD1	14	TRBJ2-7	TGTGCCAGCAGCCTGGCTGGGACAGGGGCCGAGCAGTACTTC	CASSLAGTGAEQYF
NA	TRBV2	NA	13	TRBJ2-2	TGTGCCAGCAGCGGGACAAGGGCGGGTGGGCTGTTTTTT	CASSGTRAGGLFF
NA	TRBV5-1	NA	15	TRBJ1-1	TGCGCCAGCAGCTTGCGTGGAGTTTCAAACACTGAAGCTTTCTTT	CASSLRGVSNTEAFF
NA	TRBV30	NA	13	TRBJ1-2	TGTGCCTGGAGTGTAGACCAGGGGAATGGCTACACCTTC	CAWSVDQGNGYTF
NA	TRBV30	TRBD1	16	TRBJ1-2	TGTGCCTGGACCCTATTAGACAGGGGGCGAGGCTATGGCTACACCTTC	CAWTLLDRGRGYGYTF
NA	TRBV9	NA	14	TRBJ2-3	TGTGCCAGCAGCCCCCCGACTCGTTACGATACGCAGTATTTT	CASSPPTRYDTQYF
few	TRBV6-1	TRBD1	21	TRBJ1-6	TGTGCCAGCAGTGAAGCGATCGGACAGGTTGGGGGACTGAGGGCCTATTCACCCCTCCACTTT	CASSEAIGQVGGLRAYSPLHF
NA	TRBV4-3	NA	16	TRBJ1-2	TGCGCCAGCAGCCTACACCCGCAGGGGACTAACTATGGCTACACCTTC	CASSLHPQGTNYGYTF
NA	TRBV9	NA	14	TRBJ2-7	TGTGCCAGCAGCTCCCAGGACTGGGGCTACGAGCAGTACTTC	CASSSQDWGYEQYF
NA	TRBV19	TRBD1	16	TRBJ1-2	TGTGCCAGTAGAGCCACCTCGACAGGGTCGGACTATGGCTACACCTTC	CASRATSTGSDYGYTF
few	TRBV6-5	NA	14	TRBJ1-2	TGTGCCAGCAGTTATTCAGGGGATGGGTATGGCTACACCTTC	CASSYSGDGYGYTF
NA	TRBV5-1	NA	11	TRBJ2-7	TGCGCCAGCAGCACCGGGTTGGAGCAGTACTTC	CASSTGLEQYF
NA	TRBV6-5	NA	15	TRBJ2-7	TGTGCCAGCACCTCGGGCAGGGGTTCCCCCTACGAGCAGTACTTC	CASTSGRGSPYEQYF
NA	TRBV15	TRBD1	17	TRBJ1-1	TGTGCCACCAGCAGAGCTCCGATAGGACAGGCAAACACTGAAGCTTTCTTT	CATSRAPIGQANTEAFF
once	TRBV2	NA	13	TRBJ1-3	TGTGCCAGCAGTTATCAGGGAGGAAACACCATATATTTT	CASSYQGGNTIYF
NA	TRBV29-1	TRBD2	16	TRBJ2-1	TGCAGCGTTGAAATTGGGCGGGAGGGCCTTCACAATGAGCAGTTCTTC	CSVEIGREGLHNEQFF
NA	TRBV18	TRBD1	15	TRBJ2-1	TGTGCCAGCTCACCACTGTGGACAGGGGGAAATGAGCAGTTCTTC	CASSPLWTGGNEQFF
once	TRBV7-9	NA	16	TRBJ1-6	TGTGCCAGCAGCCTTGACAGTAGCTCCTATAATTCACCCCTCCACTTT	CASSLDSSSYNSPLHF
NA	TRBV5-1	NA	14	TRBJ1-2	TGCGCCAGCAGCTTGTTCTCTAAGGGGGATGGCTACACCTTC	CASSLFSKGDGYTF
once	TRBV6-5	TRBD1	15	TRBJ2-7	TGTGCCAGCAGTCCCCGGGACAGGGCCTTAATAGAGCAGTACTTC	CASSPRDRALIEQYF
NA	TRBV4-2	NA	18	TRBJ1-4	TGTGCCAGCAGCCAAGATTTCGGCCGGACGGGGGATAATGAAAAACTGTTTTTT	CASSQDFGRTGDNEKLFF
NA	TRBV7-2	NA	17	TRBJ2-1	TGTGCCAGCAGCTTAGTGGGGGGAAGCGCGGTATACAATGAGCAGTTCTTC	CASSLVGGSAVYNEQFF
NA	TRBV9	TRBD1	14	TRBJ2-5	TGTGCCAGCAGCCCTCGGGACAGCCAAGAGACCCAGTACTTC	CASSPRDSQETQYF
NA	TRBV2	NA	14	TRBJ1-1	TGTGCCAGCAGGGGCAGGGGCCTCTTCACTGAAGCTTTCTTT	CASRGRGLFTEAFF